The present TCR beta chain was sequenced within a study of cytomegalovirus exposure and HLA in healthy donors. Donors in the study were healthy people who gave bone marrow. This clone has a handful of counts. Antigen specificity is unknown. The study's findings and limits: Analysis performed later found more than 15,000 TCR beta sequences associated with HLA alleles at 0.05 false discovery rate. Cytomegalovirus-associated TCR beta chains were listed, numbering approximately 150.

CDR1 is SGHRS and CDR2 is YFSETQ in the germline V gene. The V end was cut by 2 bases, the J end by 6 bases, with 14 bases between. This CDR3 has 15 residues. It was with 60 Vbeta and 13 Jbeta primers that the PCR ran. Produced via immunoSEQ multiplex PCR; TCRdb's table is partial and in-frame only. The table has roughly 170,000 clones, approximately 71% seen once. V usage is TRBV5-1 and J usage is TRBJ1-4; D not resolved. The receptor's source is a girl aged 5 to 17 in good health and CMV-seronegative. The sequenced sample consisted of PBMCs. DNA for the CDR3: TGCGCCAGCAGCTTATACACCCAGAGGGATGAAAAACTGTTTTTT. It translates to CASSLYTQRDEKLFF.